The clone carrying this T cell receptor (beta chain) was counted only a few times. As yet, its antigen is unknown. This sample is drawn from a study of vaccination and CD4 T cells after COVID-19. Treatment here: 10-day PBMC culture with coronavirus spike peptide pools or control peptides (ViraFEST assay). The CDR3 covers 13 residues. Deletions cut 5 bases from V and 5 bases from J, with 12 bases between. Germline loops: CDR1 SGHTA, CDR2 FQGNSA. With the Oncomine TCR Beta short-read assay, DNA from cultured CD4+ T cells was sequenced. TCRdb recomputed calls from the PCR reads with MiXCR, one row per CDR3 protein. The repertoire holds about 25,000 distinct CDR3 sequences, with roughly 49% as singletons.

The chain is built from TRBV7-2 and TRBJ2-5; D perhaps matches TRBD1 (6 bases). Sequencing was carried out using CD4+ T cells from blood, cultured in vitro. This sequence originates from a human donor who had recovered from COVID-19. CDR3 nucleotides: TGTGCCAGCAGCCGAGGGGGTTGGGAGACCCAGTACTTC. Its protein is CASSRGGWETQYF.